This T cell receptor (beta chain) was observed in a study of T cells and Merkel cell carcinoma outcomes. Measured with immunoSEQ multiplex PCR; TCRdb has only the in-frame clones, and not every one. The sample lists some 19,000 clones, approximately 80% occurring once. This CDR3 spans 13 amino acids. Trimming took 3 bases from V and 6 from J, leaving 13 bases between them. Germline CDR1 reads SGDLS; CDR2 reads YYNGEE. The clonotype was recovered from a human donor with Merkel cell carcinoma. The sequencing sample was made of tumor tissue from Merkel cell carcinoma. This chain connects TRBV9 to TRBJ2-7; D gene uncertain. The CDR3, as DNA: TGTGCCAGCAGCGGCGGTCATGGCGGCGAGCAGTACTTC. It translates to CASSGGHGGEQYF. Full variable domain (outside the CDR3, taken from reference TRBV9 and TRBJ2-7): DSGVTQTPKHLITATGQRVTLRCSPRSGDLSVYWYQQSLDQGLQFLIQYYNGEERAKGNILERFSAQQFPDLHSELNLSSLELGDSALYFCASSGGHGGEQYFGPGTRLTVT.